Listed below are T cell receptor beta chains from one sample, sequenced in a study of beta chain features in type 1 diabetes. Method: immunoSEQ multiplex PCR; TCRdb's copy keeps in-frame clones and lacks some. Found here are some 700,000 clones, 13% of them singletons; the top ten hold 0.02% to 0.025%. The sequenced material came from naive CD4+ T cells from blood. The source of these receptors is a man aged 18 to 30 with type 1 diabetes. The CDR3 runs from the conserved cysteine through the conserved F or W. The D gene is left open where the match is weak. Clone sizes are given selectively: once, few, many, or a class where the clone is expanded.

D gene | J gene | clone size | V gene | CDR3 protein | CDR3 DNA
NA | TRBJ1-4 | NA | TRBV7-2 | CASSRGHEKLFF | TGTGCCAGCAGCCGGGGCCATGAAAAACTGTTTTTT
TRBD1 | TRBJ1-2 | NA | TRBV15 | CATSRQGANEGGYTF | TGTGCCACCAGCAGACAGGGGGCGAATGAAGGTGGCTACACCTTC
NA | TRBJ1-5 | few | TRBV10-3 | CATQIQGANNQPQHF | TGTGCCACTCAGATACAGGGAGCCAACAATCAGCCCCAGCATTTT
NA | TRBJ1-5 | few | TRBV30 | CAWSSEGNQPQHF | TGTGCCTGGAGTAGCGAGGGGAATCAGCCCCAGCATTTT
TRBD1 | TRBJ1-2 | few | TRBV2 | CASIRDRDGYTF | TGTGCCAGCATCCGGGACAGGGATGGCTACACCTTC
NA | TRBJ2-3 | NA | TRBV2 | CASNRRTDTQYF | TGTGCCAGCAATAGGCGCACAGATACGCAGTATTTT
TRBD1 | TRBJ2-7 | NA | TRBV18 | CASSPQQGAGYEQYF | TGTGCCAGCTCACCACAACAGGGGGCTGGCTACGAGCAGTACTTC
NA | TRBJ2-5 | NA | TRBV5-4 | CASSSVYQETQYF | TGTGCCAGCAGCTCGGTGTACCAAGAGACCCAGTACTTC
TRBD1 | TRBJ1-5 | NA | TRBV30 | CAWGGTGNNQPQHF | TGTGCCTGGGGGGGGACAGGGAACAATCAGCCCCAGCATTTT
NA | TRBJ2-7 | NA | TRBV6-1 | CAELRYEQYF | TGTGCCGAACTGCGGTACGAGCAGTACTTC
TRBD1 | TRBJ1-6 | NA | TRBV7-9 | CASSDPTGSSYNSPLHF | TGTGCCAGCAGCGACCCGACAGGGAGCTCCTATAATTCACCCCTCCACTTT
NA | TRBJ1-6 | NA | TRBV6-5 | CASSYDHGSFNSPLHF | TGTGCCAGCAGTTACGATCATGGCAGCTTTAATTCACCCCTCCACTTT
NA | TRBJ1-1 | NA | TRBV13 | CASSLVSENTEAFF | TGTGCCAGCAGCTTAGTGTCAGAGAACACTGAAGCTTTCTTT
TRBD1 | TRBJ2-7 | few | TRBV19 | CASRGDRTREQYF | TGTGCCAGTAGGGGGGACAGGACTCGCGAGCAGTACTTC
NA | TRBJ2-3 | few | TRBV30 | CAWSQADTQYF | TGTGCCTGGAGTCAAGCAGATACGCAGTATTTT
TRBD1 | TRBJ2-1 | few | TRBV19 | CASSRGQKYNEQFF | TGTGCCAGTAGTAGGGGACAGAAATACAATGAGCAGTTCTTC
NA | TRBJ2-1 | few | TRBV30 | CAWSVLSNEQFF | TGTGCCTGGAGTGTATTGAGCAATGAGCAGTTCTTC
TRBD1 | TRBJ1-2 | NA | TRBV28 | CASSTSGTAYGYTF | TGTGCCAGCAGTACATCAGGGACAGCATATGGCTACACCTTC
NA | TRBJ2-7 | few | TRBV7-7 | CASSIGVSYEQYF | TGTGCCAGCAGTATCGGGGTCTCCTACGAGCAGTACTTC
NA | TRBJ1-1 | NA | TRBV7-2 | CASKQHLGVTEAFF | TGTGCCAGCAAGCAGCATTTGGGTGTCACTGAAGCTTTCTTT
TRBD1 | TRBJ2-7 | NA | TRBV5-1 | CASRPPGQGAGEQYF | TGCGCCAGCAGACCCCCGGGACAGGGGGCAGGGGAGCAGTACTTC
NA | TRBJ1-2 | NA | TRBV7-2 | CASSQAALYGYTF | TGTGCCAGCAGCCAGGCGGCCCTCTATGGCTACACCTTC
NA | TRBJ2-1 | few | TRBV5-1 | CASSLAQGLEEQFF | TGCGCCAGCAGCTTGGCGCAGGGCCTTGAGGAGCAGTTCTTC
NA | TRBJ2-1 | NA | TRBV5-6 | CASSSRRVKYNEQFF | TGTGCCAGCAGCTCCCGTCGGGTCAAGTACAATGAGCAGTTCTTC
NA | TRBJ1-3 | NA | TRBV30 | CAWSPHLLGSGNTIYF | TGTGCCTGGAGTCCACACCTATTAGGATCTGGAAACACCATATATTTT
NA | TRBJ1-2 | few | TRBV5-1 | CASSFDSSNYGYTF | TGCGCCAGCAGCTTTGACAGTTCTAACTATGGCTACACCTTC
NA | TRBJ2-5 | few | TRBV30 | CAWSGGSQETQYF | TGTGCCTGGAGTGGGGGCAGCCAAGAGACCCAGTACTTC
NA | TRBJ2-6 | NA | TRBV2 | CASRGTSGANVLTF | TGTGCCAGCAGGGGGACTTCTGGGGCCAACGTCCTGACTTTC
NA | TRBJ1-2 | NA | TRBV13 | CASRRSGAPWGYTF | TGTGCCAGCCGGCGGTCGGGGGCTCCGTGGGGCTACACCTTC
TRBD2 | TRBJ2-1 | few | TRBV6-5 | CASSYPTSGAGEQFF | TGTGCCAGCAGTTACCCGACTAGCGGGGCCGGTGAGCAGTTCTTC
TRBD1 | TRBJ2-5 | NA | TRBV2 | CATSGQGQETQYF | TGTGCCACCTCCGGACAGGGCCAAGAGACCCAGTACTTC
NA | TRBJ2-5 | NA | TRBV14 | CATSSTLTPLETQYF | TGTGCCACCTCGTCCACTCTAACGCCTCTGGAGACCCAGTACTTC
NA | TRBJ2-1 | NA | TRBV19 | CASSTPPWTFSYNEQFF | TGTGCCAGTAGTACCCCGCCTTGGACATTTTCCTACAATGAGCAGTTCTTC
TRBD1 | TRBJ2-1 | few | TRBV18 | CASSLQGTNNEQFF | TGTGCCAGCTCACTACAGGGGACCAACAATGAGCAGTTCTTC
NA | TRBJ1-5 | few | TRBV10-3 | CAISQGGSVSNQPQHF | TGTGCCATCAGCCAAGGGGGGTCGGTGAGCAATCAGCCCCAGCATTTT
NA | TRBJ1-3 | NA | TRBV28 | CASSGTPHIYF | TGTGCCAGCAGTGGGACTCCCCACATATATTTT
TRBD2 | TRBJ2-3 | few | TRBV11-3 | CASSSSGLSTDTQYF | TGTGCCAGCAGCTCTAGCGGACTGTCCACAGATACGCAGTATTTT
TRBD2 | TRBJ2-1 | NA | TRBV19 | CASSSLLAGRSSYNEQFF | TGTGCCAGTAGTTCCTTACTAGCGGGGCGCAGCTCCTACAATGAGCAGTTCTTC
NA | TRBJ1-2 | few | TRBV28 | CASSWTAGVGYTF | TGTGCCAGCAGTTGGACAGCTGGAGTAGGCTACACCTTC
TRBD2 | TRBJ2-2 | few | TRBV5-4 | CASSPGLAGTGELFF | TGTGCCAGCAGTCCCGGACTAGCGGGCACCGGGGAGCTGTTTTTT
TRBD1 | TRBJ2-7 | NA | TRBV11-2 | CASSPPAGGYEQYF | TGTGCCAGCAGCCCCCCCGCAGGGGGTTACGAGCAGTACTTC
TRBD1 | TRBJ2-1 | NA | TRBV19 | CASSTHRGSYNEQFF | TGTGCCAGTAGTACTCACAGGGGGTCCTACAATGAGCAGTTCTTC
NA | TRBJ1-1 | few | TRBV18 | CASSPTGKNTEAFF | TGTGCCAGCTCACCCACAGGGAAGAACACTGAAGCTTTCTTT
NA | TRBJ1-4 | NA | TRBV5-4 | CASSLNQGENEKLFF | TGTGCCAGCAGCTTAAATCAAGGGGAAAATGAAAAACTGTTTTTT